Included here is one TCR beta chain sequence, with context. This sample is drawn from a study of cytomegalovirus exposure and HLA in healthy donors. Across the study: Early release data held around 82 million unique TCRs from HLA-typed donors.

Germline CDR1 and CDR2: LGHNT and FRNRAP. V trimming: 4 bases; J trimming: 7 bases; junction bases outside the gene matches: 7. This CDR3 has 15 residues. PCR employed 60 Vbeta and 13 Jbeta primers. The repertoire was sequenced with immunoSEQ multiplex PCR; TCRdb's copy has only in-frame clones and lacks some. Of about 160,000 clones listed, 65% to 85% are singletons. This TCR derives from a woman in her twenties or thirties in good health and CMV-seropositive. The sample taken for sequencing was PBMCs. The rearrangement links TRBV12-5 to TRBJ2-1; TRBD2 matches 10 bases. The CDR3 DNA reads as TGTGCTAGTGGTTCAGCGGGGGGGCCGGGGAATGAGCAGTTCTTC. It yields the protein CASGSAGGPGNEQFF.